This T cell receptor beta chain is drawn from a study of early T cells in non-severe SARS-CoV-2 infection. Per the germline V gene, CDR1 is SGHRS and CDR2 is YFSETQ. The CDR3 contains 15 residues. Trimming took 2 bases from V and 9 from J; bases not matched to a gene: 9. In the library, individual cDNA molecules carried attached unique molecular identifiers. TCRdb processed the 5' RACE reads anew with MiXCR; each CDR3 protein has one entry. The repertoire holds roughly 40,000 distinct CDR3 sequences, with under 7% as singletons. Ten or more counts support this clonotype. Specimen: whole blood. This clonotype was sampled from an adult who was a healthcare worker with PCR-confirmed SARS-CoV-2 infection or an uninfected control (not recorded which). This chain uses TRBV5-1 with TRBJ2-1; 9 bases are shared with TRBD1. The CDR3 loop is CASSLPTGGRGEQFF. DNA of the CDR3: TGCGCCAGCAGCTTACCCACAGGGGGCAGGGGTGAGCAGTTCTTC.